This is a list of T cell receptor beta chains from one sample in a study of T cells after yellow fever vaccination. TCRdb ran MiXCR on the 5' RACE reads and lists one entry per CDR3 protein. The data hold about 400,000 distinct CDR3 sequences, with more than 9% observed a single time. The starting material was PBMCs, obtained on the day of the first yellow fever vaccination. The receptor set was obtained from a man between 18 and 29 years old who received the YFV17D yellow fever vaccine. Each CDR3 is given with its conserved first and last residue.

TRBV10-2,CARRRLGGSSYEQYF
TRBV5-1,CASSYEGGRNNEQFF
TRBV7-9,CASSLASGGPGELFF
TRBV7-2,CASSVSGQGLSYEQYF
TRBV29-1,CSVPGLAGQETQYF
TRBV10-3,CAIRGTGGSASGANVLTF
TRBV7-3,CAFSLTSGGHSSYNEQFF
TRBV6-1,CASSEGGYRGRDTEAFF
TRBV7-3,CASSFYNRGTGELFF
TRBV29-1,CSVAEGLAEKLFF
TRBV9,CASSPTLAGANVLTF
TRBV29-1,CSVERLGPGTEAFF
TRBV19,CASSMGRAGQPQHF
TRBV4-2,CASSQAGQGAPGYTF
TRBV6-1,CASYRFGATEAFF
TRBV14,CASSQFEATGELFF
TRBV7-2,CASSSLTRGDTQYF
TRBV29-1,CSVHIAGDNTDTQYF
TRBV15,CATSRDGWGGTGELFF
TRBV19,CASSPDREWANVLTF
TRBV4-2,CASSLGLEGTEAFF
TRBV20-1,CSAKRGAYNEQFF
TRBV5-4,CASSRLAGGTDTQYF
TRBV4-2,CASSPPNSPEEQYF
TRBV20-1,CSACGASTDTQYF
TRBV7-2,CASSHPTTYEQYF
TRBV5-1,CASSLTERNTGELFF
TRBV7-2,CASSDGGPPDTQYF
TRBV28,CASSPRSVSRYNEQFF
TRBV5-1,CASSIRGGTEAFF
TRBV7-9,CASNSGGGQHSGNTIYF
TRBV7-2,CASSSLATEAFF
TRBV7-9,CASSPAGGGQYF